One T cell receptor beta chain is described in this entry. Its target is unknown. The V and J ends lost 2 bases and 0 bases respectively, with 5 bases between them. The germline CDR1 and CDR2 sequences are SEHNR and FQNEAQ (reference sequence). CDR3 size: 13 residues. The table came from immunoSEQ multiplex PCR; TCRdb's copy has only in-frame clones and leaves some out. Of 150,000 to 200,000 clones detected, roughly 82% appear once; the ten largest clones hold almost 1.5%. The data belong to a study of cytomegalovirus exposure and HLA in healthy donors. Study results and limitations: Approximately 160 TCR beta chains were listed as cytomegalovirus-associated. One later analysis, an examination of the 100 to 150 validation repertoires, found that first-cohort TCR clusters tended to co-occur in them. Generally TCR sequences proved uncommon, though certain public TCRs appeared in numerous donors.

The donors were members of the validation cohort comprising approximately 110 subjects, separate from the approximately 670-subject first cohort. The sample taken for sequencing was PBMCs. This clonotype originated in a woman aged 18-30 years in good health and CMV-seronegative. The chain uses TRBV7-9 and TRBJ2-7; no clear D gene. The CDR3 DNA is TGTGCCAGCAGCTTATACAGCTCCTACGAGCAGTACTTC. Translated: CASSLYSSYEQYF.